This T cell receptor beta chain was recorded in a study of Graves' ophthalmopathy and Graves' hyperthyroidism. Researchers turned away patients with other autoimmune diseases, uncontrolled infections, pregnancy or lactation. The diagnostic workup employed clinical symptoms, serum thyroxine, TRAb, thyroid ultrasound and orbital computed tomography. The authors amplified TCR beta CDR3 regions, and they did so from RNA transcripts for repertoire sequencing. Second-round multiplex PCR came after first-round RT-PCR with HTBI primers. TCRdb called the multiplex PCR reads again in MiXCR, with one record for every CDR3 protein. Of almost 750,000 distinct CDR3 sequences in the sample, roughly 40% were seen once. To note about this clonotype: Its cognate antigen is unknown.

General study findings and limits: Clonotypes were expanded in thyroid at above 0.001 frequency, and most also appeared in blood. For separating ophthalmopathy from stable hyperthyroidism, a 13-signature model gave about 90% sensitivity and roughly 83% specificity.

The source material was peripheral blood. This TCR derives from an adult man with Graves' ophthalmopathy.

Here the CDR3 reads CSVEDRTGPNEKLFF. The CDR3 DNA reads as TGCAGCGTTGAAGATAGGACCGGGCCTAATGAAAAACTGTTTTTT. The chain is built from TRBV29-1 and TRBJ1-4; no firm D call. Germline lookup yields CDR1 SQVTM and CDR2 ANQGSEA. This CDR3 region has 15 residues. Trimming removed 0 bases from V and 3 bases from J, with 11 bases in between.